The following is a T cell receptor (beta chain) sequence with its context. The target antigen is unknown. The same CDR3 is also encoded by other DNA sequences in this sample. This entry belongs to a study of somatic mutations in cytotoxic T cells in rheumatoid arthritis. General study points: CD8+ clonality increased with age in rheumatoid arthritis patients but not in healthy controls.

The method was immunoSEQ multiplex PCR; TCRdb's version includes in-frame clones alone and lacks a portion of them. Counted here are a few thousand clones, about 72% occurring once; the ten biggest clones make up over 25%. The CDR3 runs to 13 residues. V was clipped by 1 base and J by 5 bases, with 6 bases between them. Germline CDR1 is SGHDT and CDR2 is YYEEEE. The origin of this receptor is an adult with rheumatoid arthritis. Sequencing was carried out using CD8+ T cells sorted from blood. This sequence joins TRBV5-6 and TRBJ2-2; D is unclear. The CDR3 DNA reads as TGTGCCAGCAGCTTGCAGAATACCGGGGAGCTGTTTTTT. Amino acids: CASSLQNTGELFF.